This TCR beta chain was captured in a study of T cell changes during pregnancy in multiple sclerosis. The CDR3 contains 13 residues. Per the germline V gene, CDR1 is SEHNR and CDR2 is FQNEAQ (reference sequence). Trimming pared 5 bases from V and 6 bases from J, leaving 13 bases between. Some clones are missing from TCRdb's copy, which holds only in-frame ones; the method was immunoSEQ multiplex PCR. Here the sample spans more than 55,000 clones, roughly nine tenths being singletons. This chain joins TRBV7-9 and TRBJ1-1; maybe TRBD1 (5 bases). The origin of this receptor is a female donor in good health, enrolled as a control in a pregnancy study. Material: peripheral blood, obtained in the third trimester of pregnancy. CDR3 residues: CASSPQAGPEAFF. CDR3 sequence (DNA): TGTGCCAGCAGCCCACAGGCTGGACCTGAAGCTTTCTTT.